Listed below are T cell receptor beta chains from one sample, sequenced in a study of cytomegalovirus exposure and HLA in healthy donors. Some clones are missing from TCRdb's copy, which holds only in-frame ones; the method was immunoSEQ multiplex PCR. The sample has about 150,000 clones, 70% to 90% seen once. Sequences were obtained from PBMCs. These receptors were obtained from a woman aged 18-35 years in good health and CMV-seronegative. Each CDR3 is given with its conserved first and last residue. D genes are given only for firm matches. Size values are once, few and many counts, or a class for expanded clones, and some rows have none.

J: TRBJ1-2
D: TRBD1
V: TRBV9
size: .
DNA: TGTGCCAGCAACAAGAGGGACAGGGATGGCTACACCTTC
CDR3: CASNKRDRDGYTF

J: TRBJ1-1
D: .
V: TRBV6-5
size: .
DNA: TGTGCCAGCAGATCCTTACGGGGGGGGGCTTTCTTT
CDR3: CASRSLRGGAFF

J: TRBJ2-3
D: TRBD2
V: TRBV7-6
size: .
DNA: TGTGCCAGCAGCTTAAAAGCGGGGGCCTCAGATACGCAGTATTTT
CDR3: CASSLKAGASDTQYF

J: TRBJ1-1
D: .
V: TRBV20-1
size: .
DNA: TGCAGTGCTAGACAGACAGGTGAAGCTTTCTTT
CDR3: CSARQTGEAFF

J: TRBJ2-1
D: .
V: TRBV19
size: .
DNA: TGTGCCAGTAGTATTACGAGTGAGCAGTTCTTC
CDR3: CASSITSEQFF

J: TRBJ2-7
D: .
V: TRBV7-3
size: .
DNA: TGTGCCAGCAGCTTAACGGCAGGGCCCATCTACGAGCAGTACTTC
CDR3: CASSLTAGPIYEQYF

J: TRBJ2-2
D: TRBD1
V: TRBV28
size: .
DNA: TGTGCCAGCAGTTTATTTTTTAACCCCTATACCGGGACAGGGATTCACGGGGAGCTGTTTTTT
CDR3: CASSLFFNPYTGTGIHGELFF

J: TRBJ1-5
D: TRBD1
V: TRBV28
size: .
DNA: TGTGCCAGCAGTTTGGACAGGGTTAGCAATCAGCCCCAGCATTTT
CDR3: CASSLDRVSNQPQHF

J: TRBJ2-2
D: .
V: TRBV21-1
size: .
DNA: TGTGCCAGCAGCAAACCTGCACTAGCGGCCACCGGGGAGCTGTTTTTT
CDR3: CASSKPALAATGELFF

J: TRBJ1-1
D: TRBD1
V: TRBV19
size: .
DNA: TGTGCTTGCACTGCCGGGACAGGGATCACTGAAGCTTTCTTT
CDR3: CACTAGTGITEAFF

J: TRBJ2-1
D: TRBD2
V: TRBV2
size: .
DNA: TGTGCCAGCAGTTTGGGACTAGCGGGAGGCTCCTACAATGAGCAGTTCTTC
CDR3: CASSLGLAGGSYNEQFF

J: TRBJ2-1
D: TRBD2
V: TRBV7-9
size: once
DNA: TGTGCCAGCAGCTTACCCGTCCTACGGGGGGGCTACAATGAGCAGTTCTTC
CDR3: CASSLPVLRGGYNEQFF

J: TRBJ2-2
D: .
V: TRBV27
size: .
DNA: TGTGCCAGCACCCTGGACAGCTCGCGGTCGGACACCGGGGAGCTGTTTTTT
CDR3: CASTLDSSRSDTGELFF

J: TRBJ1-6
D: .
V: TRBV30
size: .
DNA: TGTGCCTGGAGCCGGGGGGATGGTTCACCCCTCCACTTT
CDR3: CAWSRGDGSPLHF

J: TRBJ1-1
D: TRBD1
V: TRBV2
size: .
DNA: TGTGCCAGCAGGCCAGACAGGGGGAACACTGAAGCTTTCTTT
CDR3: CASRPDRGNTEAFF

J: TRBJ1-1
D: TRBD1
V: TRBV5-6
size: .
DNA: TGTGCCAGCAGCTTGTTCCGGGACAGGGGAAGGGGGAACACTGAAGCTTTCTTT
CDR3: CASSLFRDRGRGNTEAFF

J: TRBJ2-1
D: .
V: TRBV7-2
size: .
DNA: TGTGCCAGCAGCCCCAGGGGTTCCCCCTACAATGAGCAGTTCTTC
CDR3: CASSPRGSPYNEQFF

J: TRBJ2-7
D: TRBD2
V: TRBV28
size: .
DNA: TGTGCCAGCAGTTTCAGACCTAGCGGGAGGGCCAAAGAGCAGTACTTC
CDR3: CASSFRPSGRAKEQYF

J: TRBJ2-1
D: .
V: TRBV5-4
size: .
DNA: TGTGCCAGCAGCTTAGGACAGAATTACAATGAGCAGTTCTTC
CDR3: CASSLGQNYNEQFF

J: TRBJ2-5
D: TRBD2
V: TRBV11-1
size: .
DNA: TGTGCCAGCAGCTTTAGACCTAGCGGGACACAAGAGACCCAGTACTTC
CDR3: CASSFRPSGTQETQYF

J: TRBJ2-7
D: TRBD2
V: TRBV6-6
size: few
DNA: TGTGCCAGCAGTCACGGGACTAACTCCTACGAGCAGTACTTC
CDR3: CASSHGTNSYEQYF

J: TRBJ1-1
D: .
V: TRBV9
size: .
DNA: TGTGCCAGCAGCGTATTAGATTCTAACACTGAAGCTTTCTTT
CDR3: CASSVLDSNTEAFF

J: TRBJ2-7
D: .
V: TRBV27
size: .
DNA: TGTGCCAGCAGTTTATCGGCGGCGACAGGCGAGCAGTACTTC
CDR3: CASSLSAATGEQYF

J: TRBJ2-7
D: .
V: TRBV5-1
size: .
DNA: TGCGCCAGCAGCTTGGGTGGCGGACAGTCCTACGAGCAGTACTTC
CDR3: CASSLGGGQSYEQYF

J: TRBJ1-1
D: TRBD1
V: TRBV6-5
size: .
DNA: TGTGCCAGCAGTTACAACAGGGGACCGAACACTGAAGCTTTCTTT
CDR3: CASSYNRGPNTEAFF

J: TRBJ2-1
D: TRBD2
V: TRBV7-2
size: .
DNA: TGTGCCAGCAGCTTTGGGAGGGAAGGCAATGAGCAGTTCTTC
CDR3: CASSFGREGNEQFF

J: TRBJ1-2
D: .
V: TRBV30
size: .
DNA: TGTGCCTTTCTGAAGGGACACCATGGCTACACCTTC
CDR3: CAFLKGHHGYTF

J: TRBJ2-7
D: TRBD2
V: TRBV4-1
size: .
DNA: TGCGCCAGCAGCCCCCTAGCGGGAATCTCCTACGAGCAGTACTTC
CDR3: CASSPLAGISYEQYF

J: TRBJ2-5
D: .
V: TRBV7-9
size: .
DNA: TGTGCCAGCAGCTTATTAATGTCGGAGACCCAGTACTTC
CDR3: CASSLLMSETQYF

J: TRBJ1-5
D: .
V: TRBV18
size: .
DNA: TGTGCCAGCTCACGCGGGGATGGCAGTCAGCCCCAGCATTTT
CDR3: CASSRGDGSQPQHF

J: TRBJ2-7
D: TRBD2
V: TRBV28
size: .
DNA: TGTGCCAGCAGTCCCTCAAGGGGACTAGCGGGCTCCTACGAGCAGTACTTC
CDR3: CASSPSRGLAGSYEQYF

J: TRBJ2-3
D: TRBD2
V: TRBV9
size: .
DNA: TGTGCCAGCAGCGTAGATAATAGCGGGTGGGTGGATACGCAGTATTTT
CDR3: CASSVDNSGWVDTQYF

J: TRBJ1-2
D: TRBD1
V: TRBV5-1
size: .
DNA: TGCGCCAGCAGCTTGGTCCCAGGGGGAACGGATGGCTACACCTTC
CDR3: CASSLVPGGTDGYTF

J: TRBJ2-3
D: TRBD2
V: TRBV30
size: .
DNA: TGTGCCTGGGGAGTACCAGCGGGAGGCTCAGATACGCAGTATTTT
CDR3: CAWGVPAGGSDTQYF

J: TRBJ2-3
D: TRBD2
V: TRBV7-2
size: .
DNA: TGTGCCAGCAGCTTAAGTGTGGGACTAACAGATACGCAGTATTTT
CDR3: CASSLSVGLTDTQYF

J: TRBJ1-5
D: TRBD1
V: TRBV19
size: .
DNA: TGTGCCAGCCGTGAACAGGGGAGCAATCAGCCCCAGCATTTT
CDR3: CASREQGSNQPQHF

J: TRBJ2-7
D: TRBD1
V: TRBV11-2
size: .
DNA: TGTGCCAGCAGTCCGTCTCCGGGACAGGGGGCCTACGAGCAGTACTTC
CDR3: CASSPSPGQGAYEQYF

J: TRBJ1-1
D: .
V: TRBV4-2
size: .
DNA: TGTGCCATATTGAGGGGGGGGAGCACTGAAGCTTTCTTT
CDR3: CAILRGGSTEAFF

J: TRBJ2-7
D: TRBD2
V: TRBV28
size: .
DNA: TGTGCCAGCACCCTCAGGCGGCTAGCGGGAGACGAGCAGTACTTC
CDR3: CASTLRRLAGDEQYF

J: TRBJ2-7
D: TRBD2
V: TRBV6-1
size: once
DNA: TGTGCCAGCACCCCGGGACTAGTAATTAGCGAGCAGTACTTC
CDR3: CASTPGLVISEQYF

J: TRBJ2-7
D: .
V: TRBV27
size: .
DNA: TGTGCCAGCAGTTTAAAAAGACTCTACGAGCAGTACTTC
CDR3: CASSLKRLYEQYF

J: TRBJ2-3
D: TRBD2
V: TRBV7-2
size: .
DNA: TGTGCCAGCAGCCACGACTCCGGGACTAGCCCAGGGGATTTT
CDR3: CASSHDSGTSPGDF

J: TRBJ2-2
D: .
V: TRBV19
size: .
DNA: TGTGCCAGTAGTATTCCGCGCATTGTGCGGGACACCGGGGAGCTGTTTTTT
CDR3: CASSIPRIVRDTGELFF

J: TRBJ2-3
D: TRBD2
V: TRBV5-1
size: .
DNA: TGCGCCAGCAGCTTAGCGGGGGGGCCAAAAAGCACAGATACGCAGTATTTT
CDR3: CASSLAGGPKSTDTQYF

J: TRBJ1-3
D: .
V: TRBV29-1
size: once
DNA: TGCAGCGTCGGAGGGACGTTTAGCTCTGGAAACACCATATATTTT
CDR3: CSVGGTFSSGNTIYF

J: TRBJ2-7
D: .
V: TRBV12-5
size: .
DNA: TGTGCTAGTGGTTTTGGGAGCTACGAGCAGTACTTC
CDR3: CASGFGSYEQYF

J: TRBJ2-3
D: .
V: TRBV15
size: .
DNA: TGTGCCACCAGCAGAGCCTGGGGCCCTAGGGTCGCAGATACGCAGTATTTT
CDR3: CATSRAWGPRVADTQYF

J: TRBJ1-4
D: TRBD1
V: TRBV5-1
size: .
DNA: TGCGCCAGCAGCTTGTTGGGACAGGGGATAAGAGCTAATGAAAAACTGTTTTTT
CDR3: CASSLLGQGIRANEKLFF

J: TRBJ1-4
D: .
V: TRBV21-1
size: .
DNA: TGTGCCAGCAGCAAACGTTTCTGGGGCCGCGGTGTAGGCGAAAAACTGTTTTTT
CDR3: CASSKRFWGRGVGEKLFF

J: TRBJ1-4
D: .
V: TRBV5-5
size: .
DNA: TGTGCCAGCAGCTTGTCCGGAAAACTGTTTTTT
CDR3: CASSLSGKLFF

J: TRBJ1-1
D: .
V: TRBV11-1
size: .
DNA: TGTGCCAGCAGCTTCCCGCCCAGCACTAATGAAGCTTTCTTT
CDR3: CASSFPPSTNEAFF

J: TRBJ1-1
D: .
V: TRBV6-5
size: few
DNA: TGTGCCAGCAGTTCTGGACCGGGAAGCGGGGACACTGAAGCTTTCTTT
CDR3: CASSSGPGSGDTEAFF

J: TRBJ1-1
D: TRBD1
V: TRBV7-2
size: .
DNA: TGTGCCAGCAGCTTTTGGTCCGGGACAGGGAACACTGAAGCTTTCTTT
CDR3: CASSFWSGTGNTEAFF

J: TRBJ2-3
D: TRBD2
V: TRBV11-2
size: .
DNA: TGTGCCAGCAGCTTATACCGGGAGGCCACAGATACGCAGTATTTT
CDR3: CASSLYREATDTQYF

J: TRBJ2-6
D: TRBD1
V: TRBV10-2
size: .
DNA: TGCGCCAGCAGTAGGGACAGGGATTCCTCTGGGGCCAACGTCCTGACTTTC
CDR3: CASSRDRDSSGANVLTF

J: TRBJ1-6
D: .
V: TRBV4-1
size: few
DNA: TGCGCCAGCAGCCAAGGACGAGCCCGGCGGGGGAATTCACCCCTCCACTTT
CDR3: CASSQGRARRGNSPLHF

J: TRBJ2-4
D: TRBD2
V: TRBV7-2
size: .
DNA: TGTGCCAGCAGCCCTACCGGGACTAGCGTTAGCATTCAGTACTTC
CDR3: CASSPTGTSVSIQYF

J: TRBJ1-4
D: .
V: TRBV25-1
size: .
DNA: TGTGCCAGCAGTGAATATGGAGGGGCCGGAAAACTGTTTTTT
CDR3: CASSEYGGAGKLFF

J: TRBJ2-5
D: .
V: TRBV5-4
size: .
DNA: TGTGCCAGCAGCCCGACAGGGAGGGAGACCCAGTACTTC
CDR3: CASSPTGRETQYF

J: TRBJ2-1
D: TRBD2
V: TRBV4-2
size: .
DNA: TGTGCCAGCAGCCAAGTAATTCGGGGGGGGCTCTACAATGAGCAGTTCTTC
CDR3: CASSQVIRGGLYNEQFF